Presented here are 15 T cell receptor beta chains from one specimen sequenced in a study of T cells after yellow fever vaccination. TCRdb itself ran the 5' RACE reads through MiXCR, one entry per CDR3 protein. The sample records some 250,000 distinct CDR3 sequences, roughly 4% being singletons. The sequencing used PBMCs, collected 15 days after the yellow fever booster vaccination. The receptors stem from a man aged 18 to 29 who received the YFV17D yellow fever vaccine.

Many counts were recorded for this clonotype. The chain employs TRBV7-2 and TRBJ2-2, with 8 positions matching TRBD2. This CDR3 is 16 amino acids long. Germline V gene data show CDR1 as SGHTA and CDR2 as FQGNSA. V was pared by 1 base and J by 4 bases, with 5 bases of the junction left unmatched. CDR3 nucleotide sequence: TGTGCCAGCAGCTTAGGCGGTCTAGCGGGCACCGGGGAGCTGTTTTTT. Protein sequence: CASSLGGLAGTGELFF.

This clonotype was seen repeatedly, ten times or more. This chain uses TRBV20-1 with TRBJ1-2; no firm D call. Germline values: CDR1 DFQATT, CDR2 SNEGSKA (reference sequence). Trimming cost V 6 bases and J 2 bases, with 13 bases left between them. This CDR3 comprises 13 residues. The CDR3 DNA reads as TGCAGTGCCAGCTTGGCTTCGAACTATGGCTACACCTTC. The encoded protein is CSASLASNYGYTF.

This clonotype has ten or more counts. The chain combines TRBV30 with TRBJ2-3, with TRBD2 identical over 8 bases. The CDR3 sequence is 15 residues long. Germline V CDR1 and CDR2: GTSNPN, SVGIG (reference sequence). J was trimmed by 4 bases and V by 0 bases; bases with no gene match: 6. CDR3 DNA sequence: TGTGCCTGGAGTGTAAGCGGGGGTAGTGCAGATACGCAGTATTTT. It is translated as CAWSVSGGSADTQYF.

This clonotype came up many times. The chain recombines TRBV7-3 with TRBJ2-7; D not certain. The CDR3 runs 14 residues. V lost 8 bases and J 0 bases, leaving 14 bases between the germline ends. CDR1 is SGHTA, CDR2 FQGTGA, per germline. CDR3 residues: CASFGTESSYEQYV. For the CDR3, the DNA is TGTGCCAGCTTTGGCACAGAGAGCTCCTACGAGCAGTACGTC.

In this sample, this clonotype turned up many times. The genes are TRBV6-6 and TRBJ2-3; either TRBD1 or TRBD2 may fit D (6 bases each). The CDR3 sequence is 14 residues long. Trimming stripped 5 bases from V and 1 base from J, with 10 bases between. The germline V gene has CDR1 MNHNY and CDR2 SVGAGI (reference sequence). CDR3 DNA: TGTGCCAGCAGTCCACGGGGGCGCACAGATACGCAGTATTTT. Protein sequence: CASSPRGRTDTQYF.

This chain joins TRBV20-1 and TRBJ1-5; perhaps TRBD1 as D (6 bases). The CDR3 extends over 14 amino acids. Germline V CDR1 and CDR2: DFQATT, SNEGSKA (reference sequence). The ends were cut back, 2 bases at V and 3 bases at J, with 11 bases in the middle. CDR3 sequence (DNA): TGCAGTGCTAGAAGGGGGGTGCTCAATCAGCCCCAGCATTTT. This translates into CSARRGVLNQPQHF.

This clonotype came up many times. The rearrangement links TRBV3-1 to TRBJ1-5; possible D gene TRBD1, 5 bases. This CDR3 comprises 16 residues. Germline values: CDR1 LGHDT, CDR2 YNNKEL (reference sequence). V was clipped by 2 bases and J by 2 bases, with 13 bases between them. CDR3 loop: CASSQSGGKGNQPQHF. The CDR3 coding sequence is TGTGCCAGCAGCCAAAGCGGGGGGAAGGGCAATCAGCCCCAGCATTTT.

There are many counts of this clonotype. The V and J genes are TRBV4-2 and TRBJ2-5; no definite D call. CDR1 and CDR2 from the germline V gene are LGHNA and YNFKEQ. The CDR3 loop spans 13 amino acids. V was shortened by 0 bases and J by 5 bases, with 7 bases between the two germline ends. The CDR3 reads CASSQESKETQYF. The CDR3 DNA sequence: TGTGCCAGCAGCCAAGAAAGTAAGGAGACCCAGTACTTC.

Ten or more counts support this clonotype. V is TRBV6-6 and J is TRBJ2-5, with a tentative D call TRBD1 (6 bases). V lost 8 bases to trimming and J lost 5 bases, with 12 bases between them. Germline CDR1 is MNHNY and CDR2 is SVGAGI (reference sequence). The CDR3 sequence is 12 residues long. This chain's CDR3 is CASSAQGETQYF. The CDR3 region has the DNA TGTGCCAGCTCTGCCCAGGGGGAGACCCAGTACTTC.

This clonotype was counted ten times or more. The chain uses TRBV6-6 and TRBJ2-7; the D gene could be TRBD1 or TRBD2 (6 bases each). This CDR3 region has 12 residues. V lost 7 bases and J 3 bases, leaving 10 bases between the germline ends. Per the germline V gene, CDR1 is MNHNY and CDR2 is SVGAGI (reference sequence). As DNA, the CDR3 is TGTGCCAGCACACGGGGGCACTACGAGCAGTACGTC. Its translation: CASTRGHYEQYV.

The table lists this clonotype with many counts. The chain is built from TRBV2 and TRBJ2-5; D possibly corresponds to TRBD2 (7 bases). The ends were cut back, 1 base at V and 5 bases at J, with 14 bases in the middle. CDR3 size: 15 residues. Germline lookup yields CDR1 SNHLY and CDR2 FYNNEI. The DNA for the CDR3 is TGTGCCAGCAGTGAAGAGGCGGGGGCTCCGGAGACCCAGTACTTC. It encodes CASSEEAGAPETQYF.

At least ten counts were recorded for this clonotype. The chain combines TRBV6-2 or TRBV6-3 with TRBJ2-1; D unclear. Germline values: CDR1 MNHEY, CDR2 SVGEGT. Trimming left V 8 bases short and J 0 bases short, with 5 bases between. The CDR3 extends over 12 amino acids. The chain's CDR3 is CASCTSYNEQFF. The CDR3 region has the DNA TGTGCCAGCTGTACCTCCTACAATGAGCAGTTCTTC.

This clonotype has ten or more counts. The chain links TRBV24-1 to TRBJ2-1; D remains unclear. This CDR3 comprises 12 residues. CDR1 KGHDR and CDR2 SFDVKD come from the germline V gene. Trimming removed 9 bases at V and 10 bases at J, with 15 bases between. CDR3 sequence reads: CATSGGDREQFF. DNA for the CDR3: TGTGCCACCTCAGGTGGCGACCGAGAGCAGTTCTTC.

This clonotype was observed at least ten times. CDR3 residues: CASSPQLANEQFF. CDR3 in DNA: TGTGCCAGCAGCCCCCAACTAGCCAATGAGCAGTTCTTC. The chain recombines TRBV7-2 with TRBJ2-1; possibly TRBD2 for D (6 bases). Trimming pared 5 bases from V and 6 bases from J, leaving 11 bases between. The germline CDR1 and CDR2 sequences are SGHTA and FQGNSA. The CDR3 is made up of 13 amino acids.

This clonotype was recorded at least ten times. This chain's CDR3 is CSVERGLQETQYF. The DNA of the CDR3 is TGCAGCGTTGAACGCGGACTGCAAGAGACCCAGTACTTC. The V call is TRBV29-1, the J call TRBJ2-5; perhaps TRBD2 as D (5 bases). V gave up 2 bases and J gave up 2 bases, with 9 bases separating them. CDR1 is SQVTM and CDR2 is ANQGSEA in the germline V gene. The CDR3 runs to 13 residues.